The rows below give T cell receptor beta chains drawn from one sample of a study of blood T cell repertoires in COVID-19. Sequencing used immunoSEQ multiplex PCR; TCRdb keeps in-frame clones, though not all of them. The sample shows 150,000 to 200,000 clones, roughly 84% of them seen only once. The sequenced sample consisted of PBMCs or T cells enriched from blood (not recorded which). The receptors here all came from a woman in her sixties or seventies who had recovered from COVID-19. Both conserved end residues are part of each CDR3. D genes are given only for firm matches.

d_call: -
v_call: TRBV7-2
j_call: TRBJ2-5
cdr3_aa: CASSQQSNPLETQYF

d_call: TRBD1
v_call: TRBV10-2
j_call: TRBJ2-2
cdr3_aa: CASTWAGGRINTGELFF

d_call: TRBD2
v_call: TRBV7-9
j_call: TRBJ2-1
cdr3_aa: CASSLAGTISYNEQFF

d_call: -
v_call: TRBV5-1
j_call: TRBJ1-1
cdr3_aa: CASSSPAGWGNTEAFF

d_call: -
v_call: TRBV12-3/TRBV12-4
j_call: TRBJ2-5
cdr3_aa: CASSTGIGTQYF

d_call: TRBD1
v_call: TRBV3-1/TRBV3-2
j_call: TRBJ2-2
cdr3_aa: CASSPGTDTGELFF

d_call: -
v_call: TRBV5-1
j_call: TRBJ2-1
cdr3_aa: CASSLPVGDEQFF

d_call: -
v_call: TRBV19
j_call: TRBJ2-2
cdr3_aa: CASHDPGDTGELFF

d_call: -
v_call: TRBV2
j_call: TRBJ1-1
cdr3_aa: CASTEGLNTEAFF

d_call: -
v_call: TRBV27
j_call: TRBJ1-1
cdr3_aa: CASSFGAYTEAFF

d_call: -
v_call: TRBV12-1
j_call: TRBJ1-5
cdr3_aa: CASSFASIDNQPQHF

d_call: -
v_call: TRBV4-1
j_call: TRBJ1-2
cdr3_aa: CASSQEGSIANYGYTF